This is a list of T cell receptor beta chains from one sample in a study of radiotherapy plus CTLA-4 blockade in lung cancer. The table came from immunoSEQ multiplex PCR; TCRdb's copy has only in-frame clones and leaves some out. Counted here are about 90,000 clones, more than 70% occurring once; the ten biggest clones make up over 12%. Source: peripheral blood, taken from a patient treated with radiotherapy plus ipilimumab. The receptors shown here come from a human donor with non-small cell lung cancer that progressed on radiotherapy plus ipilimumab. Each CDR3 is given with its conserved first and last residue. The D gene is left open where the match is weak. Size is stated for part of the rows, as once, few or many counts, or as a class when the clone is expanded.

>TRBJ2-3|.|TRBD2|TRBV4-3
CASSRRGGAVDTQYF
TGCGCCAGCAGCCGACGCGGGGGGGCCGTAGATACGCAGTATTTT
>TRBJ1-5|.|.|TRBV2
CASSPGGFNQPQHF
TGTGCCAGCAGTCCCGGGGGCTTTAATCAGCCCCAGCATTTT
>TRBJ2-2|.|.|TRBV7-3
CASSFYGTVNTGELFF
TGTGCCAGCAGCTTTTACGGGACCGTTAACACCGGGGAGCTGTTTTTT
>TRBJ2-5|.|TRBD2|TRBV7-7
CASSLVAGGQLPQETQYF
TGTGCTAGCAGCTTAGTGGCGGGAGGGCAGCTACCACAAGAGACCCAGTACTTC
>TRBJ2-6|few|.|TRBV11-2
CASSSGSGANVLTF
TGTGCCAGCAGTTCAGGCTCTGGGGCCAACGTCCTGACTTTC
>TRBJ2-7|.|TRBD1|TRBV6-1
CASSLAGGGEQYF
TGTGCCAGCAGCCTTGCAGGGGGCGGCGAGCAGTACTTC
>TRBJ2-1|.|.|TRBV7-2
CASNQHSDNEQFF
TGTGCCAGCAATCAACACAGTGACAATGAGCAGTTCTTC
>TRBJ2-7|medium-sized|.|TRBV2
CASSEGNEQYF
TGTGCCAGCAGTGAAGGAAACGAGCAGTACTTC
>TRBJ2-4|many|.|TRBV7-9
CASSLLGVGTKNIQYF
TGTGCCAGCAGCTTGTTGGGGGTTGGTACCAAAAACATTCAGTACTTC
>TRBJ2-2|.|.|TRBV5-1
CASSLGQNTGELFF
TGCGCCAGCAGCTTAGGCCAGAACACCGGGGAGCTGTTTTTT
>TRBJ1-5|.|.|TRBV7-2
CASSLRSGYQPQHF
TGTGCCAGCAGCTTACGGTCAGGTTATCAGCCCCAGCATTTT
>TRBJ1-6|once|TRBD1|TRBV30
CAWSADRGWLYSPLHF
TGTGCCTGGAGTGCCGACAGGGGCTGGTTGTATTCACCCCTCCACTTT
>TRBJ2-4|medium-sized|.|TRBV4-2
CASSQEYGQKNIQYF
TGTGCCAGCAGCCAAGAATACGGACAGAAAAACATTCAGTACTTC
>TRBJ1-1|.|TRBD1|TRBV4-3
CASSPGQARPAFF
TGCGCCAGCAGCCCCGGACAGGCTCGCCCAGCTTTCTTT